Listed below are T cell receptor beta chains from one sample, sequenced in a study of T cell responses to AZD1222 COVID-19 vaccine. Sequenced by immunoSEQ multiplex PCR; TCRdb stores in-frame clones only, minus some. The table records approximately 150,000 clones, 85% to 95% of them present only once. Specimen: peripheral blood, collected 28 days after the second AZD1222 dose. Source of these receptors: an adult who received the AZD1222 COVID-19 vaccine. The conserved cysteine and the conserved F or W are not part of the CDR3 here.

TRBJ2-1,TRBV19,ASSIVSGINEQF
TRBJ1-2,TRBV7-9,ASSLASGERDYGYT
TRBJ2-1,TRBV30,AWTYTGGGSYNEQF
TRBJ2-1,TRBV7-2,ASSTQGGANEQF
TRBJ1-5,TRBV28,ASTPTPDTGNQPQH
TRBJ1-1,TRBV5-1,ASGLTGGPTEAF
TRBJ2-5,TRBV29-1,SVGGQGTQETQY
TRBJ1-5,TRBV19,ASSGTGRQPQH
TRBJ1-5,TRBV28,ASRSGQGEAQPQH
TRBJ1-5,TRBV28,ASSTGPNLNQPQH
TRBJ1-2,TRBV11-2,ASSLAYKDPMGT
TRBJ2-7,TRBV3-1/TRBV3-2,ASSQPGTGGYEQY
TRBJ2-7,TRBV30,AWSVLRPYEQY
TRBJ1-2,TRBV27,ASTRKPGAGWGYT
TRBJ1-1,TRBV27,ASSPPRGRNTEAF
TRBJ1-2,TRBV4-1,ASSPKTNYGYT
TRBJ2-5,TRBV19,ASSPRGRGETQY
TRBJ2-1,TRBV29-1,SQSLSASYNEQF